This T cell receptor beta chain emerged from a study of OX40 agonist ivuxolimab in advanced cancers. Profiled with immunoSEQ multiplex PCR; TCRdb holds only in-frame clones, not every one. The table has 65,000 to 85,000 clones, approximately 94% seen once. The germline V gene encodes CDR1 MNHEY and CDR2 SMNVEV (reference sequence). The CDR3 is 11 residues long. V shed 6 bases, J shed 7 bases, and the junction held 1 base outside the gene matches. J is TRBJ1-1 and V is TRBV27, with 8 bases that match TRBD1. The TCR originated in an adult with an advanced solid tumor such as melanoma, head and neck, liver or kidney cancer. The starting material was CD4+ or CD8+ T cells sorted from blood, obtained in a trial of the OX40 agonist ivuxolimab. CDR3: CASSGQGEAFF. In nucleotides, the CDR3 is TGTGCCAGCAGCGGACAGGGTGAAGCTTTCTTT.